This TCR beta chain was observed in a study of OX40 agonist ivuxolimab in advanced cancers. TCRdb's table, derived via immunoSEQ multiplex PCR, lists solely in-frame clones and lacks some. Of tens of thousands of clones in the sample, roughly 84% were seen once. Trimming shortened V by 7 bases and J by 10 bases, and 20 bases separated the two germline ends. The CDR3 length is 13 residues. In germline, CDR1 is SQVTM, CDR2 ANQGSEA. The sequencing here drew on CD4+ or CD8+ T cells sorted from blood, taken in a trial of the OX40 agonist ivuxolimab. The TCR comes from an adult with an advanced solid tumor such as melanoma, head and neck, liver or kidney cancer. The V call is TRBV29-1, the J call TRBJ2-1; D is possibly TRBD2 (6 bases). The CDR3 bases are TGCAGCGCCGACGGTAGTAGCGGCACAGAGCAGTTCTTC. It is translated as CSADGSSGTEQFF.